This is a list of T cell receptor beta chains from one sample in a study of patients and donors after allogeneic stem cell transplantation. Using its own MiXCR run on the RT-PCR reads, TCRdb lists one record per CDR3 protein. The top ten hold around a tenth of the sample, which has around 240,000 distinct CDR3 sequences, around an eighth seen once. Sequences were obtained from blood, either unsorted or a sorted T cell fraction (not recorded which). These receptors were taken from a human donor who was either an allogeneic HSCT recipient or a stem cell or donor lymphocyte infusion donor (not recorded which). It is not recorded whose cells these are; they may come from a transplant donor. CDR3s include the opening cysteine and the closing phenylalanine or tryptophan. A D gene is named only where the DNA matches it firmly. Clone size is stated in some rows and not others, as once, few, many or a class when expanded.

j_call d_call v_call clone_size cdr3_nt cdr3_aa
TRBJ2-1 TRBD1 TRBV4-3 many TGCGCCAGCAGCCAAGATACAGGGGGCAACAATGAGCAGTTCTTC CASSQDTGGNNEQFF
TRBJ1-5 . TRBV20-1 . TGCAGTGCTTCCCGGGGCCAGCCCCAGCATTTT CSASRGQPQHF
TRBJ2-2 . TRBV12-3/TRBV12-4 many TGTGCCAGCAGTTTAGCGCTGGGCACCGGGGAGCTGTTTTTT CASSLALGTGELFF
TRBJ1-4 . TRBV5-1 . TGCGCCAGCAGCTTGGATTTGGTCGGGGGCGGTGAAAAACTGTTTTTT CASSLDLVGGGEKLFF
TRBJ2-5 . TRBV20-1 . TGCAGTGCTATCGACGAAGAGACCCAGTACTTC CSAIDEETQYF
TRBJ1-6 TRBD1 TRBV7-9 many TGTGCCAGCACTAAAGCGGGGACAGAAAGTTCACCCCTCCACTTT CASTKAGTESSPLHF
TRBJ2-3 TRBD2 TRBV28 few TGTGCCAGCAGTTTACGGCTAGCGGGAGGGCCTGGCACAGATACGCAGTATTTT CASSLRLAGGPGTDTQYF
TRBJ2-3 . TRBV11-3 many TGTGCCAGCAGTTACAGCACAGATACGCAGTATTTT CASSYSTDTQYF
TRBJ2-2 . TRBV7-9 . TGTGCCAGCAGCTTCCAGGGCGGCTTCACGAACACCGGGGAGCTGTTTTTT CASSFQGGFTNTGELFF
TRBJ1-1 . TRBV25-1 few TGTGCCAGCAGTTCGCATAAGAACACTGAAGCTTTCTTT CASSSHKNTEAFF
TRBJ1-5 . TRBV19 . TGTGCCAGTAAGTCGAGGATTCGCAATCAGCCCCAGCATTTT CASKSRIRNQPQHF
TRBJ2-2 . TRBV28 many TGTGCCAGCAGTCCCCCTCGGACCATTACTTACACCGGGGAGCTGTTTTTT CASSPPRTITYTGELFF
TRBJ1-4 . TRBV4-3 few TGCGCCAGCAGCCAAGCGGCAACTAATGAAAAACTGTTTTTT CASSQAATNEKLFF
TRBJ2-2 . TRBV5-6 many TGTGCCAGCAGGCAACAGGGACGAGGTTACACCGGGGAGCTGTTTTTT CASRQQGRGYTGELFF
TRBJ2-5 . TRBV7-9 few TGTGCCAGCAGCCCCCGGGGGACAACTCAAGAGACCCAGTACTTC CASSPRGTTQETQYF